This is a list of T cell receptor beta chains from one sample in a study of shared clonotypes between healthy human individuals. TCRdb's table, derived via immunoSEQ multiplex PCR, lists solely in-frame clones and lacks some. Among about 1.1 million clones listed, approximately 78% were seen once. The sequencing input was memory CD4+ T cells from PBMCs. These receptors were obtained from a man younger than 30 in good health. Some clones in this sample may be carry-over from other donors' samples. Both conserved end residues are part of each CDR3. Part of the rows lack a size; the others show once, few, many or a class for expanded clones.

J gene | clone size | V gene | CDR3 protein
TRBJ2-7 | . | TRBV5-1 | CASSSGGLTGDEQYF
TRBJ2-1 | . | TRBV7-3 | CASSPRSRNEQFF
TRBJ1-1 | . | TRBV11-2 | CASSLTSRTEAFF
TRBJ1-2 | . | TRBV7-2 | CASSLDRVGGYTF
TRBJ1-5 | . | TRBV7-9 | CASSLNVGDQPQHF
TRBJ2-2 | . | TRBV10-3 | CATSLDAGLPGGGELFF
TRBJ1-5 | . | TRBV4-2 | CASSHNGEGGQPQHF
TRBJ2-5 | . | TRBV7-3 | CASSFNAFQETQYF
TRBJ1-1 | . | TRBV28 | CASSRITSTREAFF
TRBJ2-2 | . | TRBV15 | CATSRAGDTGELFF
TRBJ1-1 | . | TRBV5-1 | CASSLGTGPGRAFF
TRBJ2-7 | . | TRBV5-1 | CASSPPGQSYEQYF
TRBJ2-2 | . | TRBV9 | CASSVASSPPTGELFF
TRBJ2-7 | . | TRBV9 | CASSVAETGPGGQYF
TRBJ2-6 | . | TRBV7-3 | CASSPPTTGANVLTF
TRBJ2-1 | . | TRBV4-3 | CASSQTTDYLNEQFF
TRBJ2-1 | . | TRBV2 | CASRSTSGNYNEQFF
TRBJ1-2 | . | TRBV21-1 | CAKIHRSYNYGYTF
TRBJ2-7 | . | TRBV19 | CASSPRGGSSYEQYF
TRBJ2-7 | . | TRBV6-1 | CASSLNSYEQYF
TRBJ1-1 | few | TRBV7-9 | CASRQDRAPEAFF
TRBJ1-5 | . | TRBV4-1 | CASSPPNRASNQPQHF
TRBJ2-7 | . | TRBV11-2 | CASSTQGTYEQYF
TRBJ1-1 | few | TRBV7-9 | CASSTENFYEAFF
TRBJ2-7 | . | TRBV19 | CASSLNREGSYEQYF
TRBJ2-7 | . | TRBV28 | CASSGQSPYEQYF
TRBJ2-7 | . | TRBV5-1 | CASSPQQVGYEQYF
TRBJ1-3 | . | TRBV11-3 | CASSLGHPGNTIYF
TRBJ2-3 | . | TRBV20-1 | CGVAATDTQYF
TRBJ2-7 | . | TRBV11-2 | CASSWGLRAEQYF
TRBJ2-3 | . | TRBV13 | CASSLGVSRFSTDTQYF
TRBJ2-3 | . | TRBV7-3 | CASSSDRGSTQYF
TRBJ2-3 | . | TRBV6-4 | CASSDWGADTQYF
TRBJ2-5 | . | TRBV7-6 | CASSLETQYF
TRBJ1-2 | . | TRBV6-6 | CASSSGGNYGYTF
TRBJ2-1 | once | TRBV19 | CASSTGTSSYNEQFF
TRBJ2-3 | . | TRBV6-1 | CASRAGGDTQYF
TRBJ2-1 | . | TRBV5-6 | CASSLLKHEQFF
TRBJ2-5 | . | TRBV28 | CASNLQGYQETQYF
TRBJ2-7 | . | TRBV11-2 | CASSSTTDRAGEQYF
TRBJ1-2 | . | TRBV7-2 | CASSLGGAYYGYTF
TRBJ2-7 | . | TRBV6-5 | CASSYAGDFYEQYF